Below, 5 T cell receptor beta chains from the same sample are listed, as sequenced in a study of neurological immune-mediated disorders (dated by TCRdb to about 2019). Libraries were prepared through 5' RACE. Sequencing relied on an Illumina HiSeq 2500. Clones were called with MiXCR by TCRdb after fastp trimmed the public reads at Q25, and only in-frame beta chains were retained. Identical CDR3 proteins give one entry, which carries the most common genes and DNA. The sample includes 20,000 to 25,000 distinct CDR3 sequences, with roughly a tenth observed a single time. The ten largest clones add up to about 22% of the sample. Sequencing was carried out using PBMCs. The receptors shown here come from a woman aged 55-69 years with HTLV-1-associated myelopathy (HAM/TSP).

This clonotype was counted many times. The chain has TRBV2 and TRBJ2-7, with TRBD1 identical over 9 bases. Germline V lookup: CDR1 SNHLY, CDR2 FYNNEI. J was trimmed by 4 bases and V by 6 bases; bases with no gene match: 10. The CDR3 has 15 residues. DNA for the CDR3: TGTGCCAGCAGGACCCCGGGACAGGGCTTATACGAGCAGTACTTC. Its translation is CASRTPGQGLYEQYF.

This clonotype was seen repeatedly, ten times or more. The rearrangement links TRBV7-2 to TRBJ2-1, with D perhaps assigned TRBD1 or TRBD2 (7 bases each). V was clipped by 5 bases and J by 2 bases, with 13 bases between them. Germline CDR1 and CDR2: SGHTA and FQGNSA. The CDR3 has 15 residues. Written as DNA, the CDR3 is TGTGCCAGCAGCCCAGGGGGGGGGCCCTACAATGAGCAGTTCTTC. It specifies CASSPGGGPYNEQFF. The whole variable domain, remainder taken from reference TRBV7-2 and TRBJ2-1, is GAGVSQSPSNKVTEKGKDVELRCDPISGHTALYWYRQSLGQGLEFLIYFQGNSAPDKSGLPSDRFSAERTGGSVSTLTIQRTQQEDSAVYLCASSPGGGPYNEQFFGPGTRLTVL.

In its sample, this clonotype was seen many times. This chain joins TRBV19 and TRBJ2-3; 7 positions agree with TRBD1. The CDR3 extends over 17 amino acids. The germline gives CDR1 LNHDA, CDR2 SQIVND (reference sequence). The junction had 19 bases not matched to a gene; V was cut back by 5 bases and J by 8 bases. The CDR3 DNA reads TGTGCCAGTAGTCCTACCCCACAGGGGACGGTGGGAAGTACGCAGTATTTT. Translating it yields CASSPTPQGTVGSTQYF.

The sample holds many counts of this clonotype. The CDR3 sequence: CSAAIGRGLTDTQYF. Here the CDR3 DNA reads TGCAGTGCTGCAATCGGAAGGGGGCTCACAGATACGCAGTATTTT. This chain uses TRBV20-1 with TRBJ2-3, with 7 bases identical to TRBD1. V shed 5 bases, J shed 2 bases, and the junction held 10 bases outside the gene matches. The germline V gene encodes CDR1 DFQATT and CDR2 SNEGSKA (reference sequence). This CDR3 contains 15 residues.

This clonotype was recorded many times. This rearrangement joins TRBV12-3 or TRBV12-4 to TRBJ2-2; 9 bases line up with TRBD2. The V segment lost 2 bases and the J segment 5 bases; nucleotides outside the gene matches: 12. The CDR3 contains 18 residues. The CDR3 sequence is CASSLPRMGGGGTGELFF. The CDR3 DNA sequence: TGTGCCAGCAGTTTACCTCGGATGGGCGGGGGGGGGACCGGGGAGCTGTTTTTT.